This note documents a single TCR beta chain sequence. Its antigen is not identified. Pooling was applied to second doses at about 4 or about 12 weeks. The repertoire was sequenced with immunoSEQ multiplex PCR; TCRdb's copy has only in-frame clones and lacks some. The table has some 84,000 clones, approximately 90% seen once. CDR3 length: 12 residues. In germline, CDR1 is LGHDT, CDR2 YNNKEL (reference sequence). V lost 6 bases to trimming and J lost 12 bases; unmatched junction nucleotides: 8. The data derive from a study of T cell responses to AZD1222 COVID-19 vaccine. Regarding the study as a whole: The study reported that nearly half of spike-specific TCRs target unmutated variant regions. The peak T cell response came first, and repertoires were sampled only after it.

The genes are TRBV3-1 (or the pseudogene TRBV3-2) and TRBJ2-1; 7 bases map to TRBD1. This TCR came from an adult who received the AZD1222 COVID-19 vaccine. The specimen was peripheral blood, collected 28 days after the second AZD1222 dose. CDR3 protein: CASSRFGDRQFF. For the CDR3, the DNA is TGTGCCAGCAGTCGATTTGGGGACAGGCAGTTCTTC.